The 16 T cell receptor beta chains below all came from one sample that was sequenced in a study of vaccination effects on CD4 cells after COVID-19. CD4+ T cell isolation took place after approximately 11 days of culture. Their cognate antigens are unknown. Profiling relied on immunoSEQ multiplex PCR, and the TCRdb table lists in-frame clones only, not all of them. The table shows about 46,000 clones, with roughly 72% occurring only once. Sample: CD4+ T cells from PBMCs cultured without peptide, taken before COVID-19 vaccination. These receptors came from a human donor who had a prior SARS-CoV-2 infection.

The chain has TRBV12-5 and TRBJ2-1, with 13 bases lining up with TRBD2. The CDR3 length is 18 residues. The V and J ends lost 6 bases and 4 bases, in that order; junction bases with no gene match: 12. Germline CDR1 LGHNT, CDR2 FRNRAP. CDR3 protein: CASGFNFQLAGGYNEQFF. The CDR3 DNA follows: TGTGCTAGTGGCTTCAACTTCCAACTAGCGGGAGGGTACAATGAGCAGTTCTTC.

The V call is TRBV5-1, the J call TRBJ2-6, with 7 bases aligning to TRBD1. Germline values: CDR1 SGHRS, CDR2 YFSETQ. This CDR3 has 17 amino acids. V lost 4 bases and J lost 5; bases outside the gene matches: 12. The CDR3 reads CASSRGPQGERANVLTF. DNA of the CDR3: TGCGCCAGCAGCCGAGGGCCCCAGGGGGAACGGGCCAACGTCCTGACTTTC.

The genes are TRBV19 and TRBJ2-7, with a tentative D call TRBD1 (6 bases). V was trimmed by 5 bases and J by 5 bases, leaving 19 bases between them. Per germline, CDR1 LNHDA and CDR2 SQIVND (reference sequence). This CDR3 region has 15 residues. The CDR3 DNA sequence: TGTGCCAGTAGTCCCCGTTGGGACACCAATCACGAGCAGTACTTC. As protein: CASSPRWDTNHEQYF.

In this sample, this clone turned up a few times. The chain links TRBV6-1 to TRBJ2-7; D not certain. The CDR3 covers 14 residues. Trimming removed 3 bases at V and 4 bases at J, with 13 bases between. Germline CDR1 MNHNS, CDR2 SASEGT. The CDR3 region is CASSDPITAYEQYF. The CDR3 coding sequence is TGTGCCAGCAGTGATCCGATAACTGCTTACGAGCAGTACTTC.

This clone was picked up a small number of times. The chain has TRBV7-2 and TRBJ2-7; D is ambiguous. The V end was cut by 4 bases, the J end by 1 base, with 11 bases between. This CDR3 has 14 residues. CDR1 is SGHTA, CDR2 FQGNSA, per germline. CDR3 protein: CASSSRFRSYEQYF. The CDR3 DNA sequence: TGTGCCAGCAGCTCGAGATTTCGATCCTACGAGCAGTACTTC. Full variable domain (rest looked up from reference TRBV7-2 and TRBJ2-7): GAGVSQSPSNKVTEKGKDVELRCDPISGHTALYWYRQSLGQGLEFLIYFQGNSAPDKSGLPSDRFSAERTGGSVSTLTIQRTQQEDSAVYLCASSSRFRSYEQYFGPGTRLTVT.

This sequence joins TRBV2 and TRBJ2-7, with a weak D call TRBD2 (5 bases). V was cut by 7 bases and J by 4 bases, with 20 bases left in between. Germline V gene sequence: CDR1 SNHLY, CDR2 FYNNEI. This CDR3 comprises 15 residues. The CDR3 region is CASKRNEGLGYEQYF. The CDR3 bases are TGTGCCAGCAAACGAAACGAAGGACTGGGATACGAGCAGTACTTC.

This chain joins TRBV18 and TRBJ1-1; no firm D call. Trimming cost V 5 bases and J 1 base, with 8 bases left between them. Germline V gene data show CDR1 as KGHSH and CDR2 as LQKENI. The CDR3 contains 13 residues. CDR3 bases: TGTGCCAGCTCAACCGATAGGAACACTGAAGCTTTCTTT. Residues: CASSTDRNTEAFF.

V usage is TRBV7-2 and J usage is TRBJ2-2; 8 bases are shared with TRBD2. The V gene's germline CDR1 is SGHTA and CDR2 FQGNSA. This CDR3 contains 14 residues. J lost 2 bases, V lost 6 bases, and 2 bases had no gene match. CDR3 region: CASRLAVNTGELFF. The CDR3 DNA reads as TGTGCCAGCAGACTAGCGGTTAACACCGGGGAGCTGTTTTTT.

This clone was recorded a few times. V and J are TRBV7-2 and TRBJ2-7; D uncertain. The CDR3 is made up of 11 amino acids. Germline V gene sequence: CDR1 SGHTA, CDR2 FQGNSA. Trimming pared 2 bases from V and 3 bases from J, leaving 2 bases between. The CDR3, as DNA: TGTGCCAGCAGCTTAAACTACGAGCAGTACTTC. Translated, it gives CASSLNYEQYF.

The chain employs TRBV6-1 and TRBJ1-1; 9 bases match TRBD1. Per the germline V gene, CDR1 is MNHNS and CDR2 is SASEGT. V dropped 2 bases and J dropped 5; count of bases not matched to a gene: 9. There are 16 residues in the CDR3. DNA of the CDR3: TGTGCCAGCAGTGAACCGGGACAGGGAGGAGGGACTGAAGCTTTCTTT. Amino acid sequence: CASSEPGQGGGTEAFF.

A note on this clone: The junction does not match germline at one end; this may be a read error. The chain carries TRBV12-3 or TRBV12-4 and TRBJ2-7; 8 positions agree with TRBD2. This CDR3 contains 13 residues. CDR3 DNA: TGTGCCAGCAGTGTAGCGGGACCCAACGAGCAGTACTTC. Its translation: CASSVAGPNEQYF.

A single count supports this clone. The V gene is TRBV7-2, the J gene TRBJ1-5; no clear D. Germline V gene lookup returns CDR1 SGHTA and CDR2 FQGNSA. The germline V and J ends were trimmed by 1 base and 7 bases, with 11 bases remaining between them. The CDR3 totals 14 residues. CDR3 nucleotides: TGTGCCAGCAGCTTAGTCGGCGGGGAGCAGCCCCAGCATTTT. Amino acid sequence: CASSLVGGEQPQHF.

The J gene is TRBJ2-5, the V gene TRBV5-1; 9 bases line up with TRBD2. In germline, CDR1 is SGHRS, CDR2 YFSETQ. This CDR3 spans 14 amino acids. Trimming took 2 bases from V and 5 from J; bases not matched to a gene: 4. The CDR3 sequence: CASSFSGGGETQYF. The DNA for the CDR3 is TGCGCCAGCAGCTTTAGCGGGGGCGGCGAGACCCAGTACTTC.

The V call is TRBV4-1, the J call TRBJ1-6; 11 nucleotides align to TRBD1. V was clipped by 5 bases and J by 10 bases; unmatched bases: 13. Germline CDR1 is MGHRA and CDR2 is YSYEKL. The CDR3 totals 17 residues. This CDR3 reads CASSKLDRGLFGSPLHF. The CDR3 DNA sequence: TGCGCCAGCAGCAAATTGGACAGGGGGCTTTTTGGGTCACCCCTCCACTTT.

The chain couples TRBV3-1 (or the pseudogene TRBV3-2) to TRBJ2-7; TRBD2 matches at 13 bases. Germline V gene sequence: CDR1 LGHDT, CDR2 YNNKEL (reference sequence). The ends lost 4 bases at V and 3 bases at J; junction bases unmatched: 6. This CDR3 contains 16 residues. CDR3 sequence (DNA): TGTGCCAGCAGCCTTGCCGGACTAGCGGGGGTCTACGAGCAGTACTTC. Its translation is CASSLAGLAGVYEQYF.

There are a few counts of this clone. The genes are TRBV30 and TRBJ2-2; a possible D gene is TRBD1 (6 bases). V lost 5 bases and J lost 1, with 11 bases in between. The CDR3 contains 14 residues. Germline CDR1 and CDR2: GTSNPN and SVGIG (reference sequence). The CDR3 sequence: CAWHPTGNTGELFF. The CDR3 DNA follows: TGTGCCTGGCACCCGACAGGGAACACCGGGGAGCTGTTTTTT.